This T cell receptor (beta chain) emerged from a study of blood T cell repertoires in COVID-19. Study-wide context: T cells, B-cell-depleted T cells, or PBMCs supplied cDNA or gDNA.

Only in-frame clones appear in the TCRdb table, and some are missing; sequencing was by immunoSEQ multiplex PCR. Counted here are 95,000 to 150,000 clones, approximately 70% occurring once; the ten biggest clones make up more than 0.75%. The CDR3 totals 15 residues. CDR1 is MDHEN and CDR2 is SYDVKM in the germline V gene. J was trimmed by 4 bases and V by 8 bases; bases with no gene match: 13. The chain is built from TRBV28 and TRBJ1-2; 7 nucleotides align to TRBD1. The TCR comes from a human donor with acute or convalescent COVID-19. The donor label of this sample is uncertain. The sequencing sample was made of peripheral blood. In DNA form, the CDR3 reads TGTGCCAGCCAGGGGGGCGGGCAGGGGAGCTATGGCTACACCTTC. It is translated as CASQGGGQGSYGYTF.